This is a list of T cell receptor beta chains from one sample in a study of T cell responses to AZD1222 COVID-19 vaccine. Some clones are missing from TCRdb's copy, which holds only in-frame ones; the method was immunoSEQ multiplex PCR. The sample holds roughly 180,000 clones; about 90% are singletons and the top ten take about 3%. The source was peripheral blood, collected on day 0 of MenACWY control vaccination. These receptors all stem from an adult in good health. Both conserved end residues are part of each CDR3. The D gene is left open where the match is weak. A row's size may be missing; if present it is once, few, many or a size class.

J | V | size | D | DNA | CDR3
TRBJ2-7 | TRBV19 | few | . | TGTGCCAGAAAACCCATTGACGACTCTCACCTTGGAGGACGGGTCCCCGAGGACTACGAGCAGTACTTC | CARKPIDDSHLGGRVPEDYEQYF
TRBJ1-6 | TRBV7-9 | . | . | TGTGCCAGCAACGCTTGGGCCTCCGGGGCTCGGGCGGGAAATTCACCCCTCCACTTT | CASNAWASGARAGNSPLHF
TRBJ1-1 | TRBV4-1 | few | . | TGCGCCAGCAGCCAAGACCCGAGCTACACTGAAGCTTTCTTT | CASSQDPSYTEAFF
TRBJ2-7 | TRBV28 | . | TRBD2 | TGTGCCAGCAGTTCCTTACGACTAGCGGAATACGAGCAGTACTTC | CASSSLRLAEYEQYF
TRBJ1-2 | TRBV6-2/TRBV6-3 | . | . | TGTGCCAGCAGTTACTCGTGGGCAGCCAAGCACTATGGCTACACCTTC | CASSYSWAAKHYGYTF
TRBJ2-3 | TRBV9 | . | . | TGTGCCAGCAGCGCCCAGGGGTCCGGAACAGATACGCAGTATTTT | CASSAQGSGTDTQYF
TRBJ2-1 | TRBV5-1 | . | TRBD2 | TGCGCCAGCAGCCCCGGGACTAGCGAAAATGAGCAGTTCTTC | CASSPGTSENEQFF
TRBJ1-2 | TRBV5-4 | . | . | TGTGCCAGCAGCTTGTTCGCAGCCGCCTATGGCTACACCTTC | CASSLFAAAYGYTF
TRBJ2-3 | TRBV7-3 | . | TRBD2 | TGTGCCAGCAGCAACAAAGGGGCGGGAGGTGGTTCAGATACGCAGTATTTT | CASSNKGAGGGSDTQYF
TRBJ1-3 | TRBV7-2 | . | . | TGTGCCAGCAGCTCTCCTGGAAACACCATATATTTT | CASSSPGNTIYF
TRBJ2-7 | TRBV3-1/TRBV3-2 | once | TRBD2 | TGTGCCAGCAGCCCTCGCGGACTAGCGGGGGACTACTACGAGCAGTACTTC | CASSPRGLAGDYYEQYF
TRBJ2-6 | TRBV27 | once | . | TGTGCCAGCAGTCGCTACTGGGCCCAAAACTCTGGGGCCAACGTCCTGACTTTC | CASSRYWAQNSGANVLTF
TRBJ2-3 | TRBV9 | once | . | TGTGCCAGCAGCGTCGCAGGGGGGGTGACAGATACGCAGTATTTT | CASSVAGGVTDTQYF
TRBJ1-4 | TRBV5-4 | . | . | TGTGCCAGCAGCTTGCCCCCCACAGAAAAACTGTTTTTT | CASSLPPTEKLFF
TRBJ2-1 | TRBV5-4 | . | TRBD2 | TGTGCCAGCAGCTTGGCGACTAGCCACAATGAGCAGTTCTTC | CASSLATSHNEQFF
TRBJ2-1 | TRBV21-1 | . | . | TGTGCCAGCAGCAAAGGGGGGGCCGTTTACAATGAGCAGTTCTTC | CASSKGGAVYNEQFF
TRBJ1-4 | TRBV18 | . | . | TGTGCCAGCTCCCCCGGAGGAGCAACTAATGAAAAACTGTTTTTT | CASSPGGATNEKLFF
TRBJ2-7 | TRBV27 | . | . | TGTGCCAGCAGTTTCGGGGCGGGTCCGAGGGAGGAGCAGTACTTC | CASSFGAGPREEQYF
TRBJ2-3 | TRBV6-5 | . | . | TGTGCCAGCAGGGGGCAGGGAACAGATACGCAGTATTTT | CASRGQGTDTQYF
TRBJ2-7 | TRBV7-2 | . | . | TGTGCCAGCAGCTTATCGGCATTGGGGGCGCCGGACGAGCAGTACTTC | CASSLSALGAPDEQYF
TRBJ2-1 | TRBV24-1 | . | . | TGTGCCACCAGTGACTTAATCACTAGGGCCAATGAGCAGTTCTTC | CATSDLITRANEQFF
TRBJ2-7 | TRBV7-6 | once | . | TGTGCCAGCAGCCCTAGGGTGGGCGCCTACGAGCAGTACTTC | CASSPRVGAYEQYF
TRBJ2-1 | TRBV24-1 | . | TRBD1 | TGTGCCACCAGTGTGCAGGGGGCAGGTGAGCAGTTCTTC | CATSVQGAGEQFF
TRBJ1-5 | TRBV10-2 | . | TRBD1 | TGCGCCAGCAGTGGGGACAGTACCAATCAGCCCCAGCATTTT | CASSGDSTNQPQHF
TRBJ1-2 | TRBV5-1 | . | TRBD1 | TGCGCCAGCAGCGAAGGGGGCGACGGCTATGGCTACACCTTC | CASSEGGDGYGYTF
TRBJ1-5 | TRBV6-1 | . | TRBD1 | TGTGCCAGCAGTGAAGGGACAGGGATTCAGCCCCAGCATTTT | CASSEGTGIQPQHF
TRBJ2-1 | TRBV6-5 | . | . | TGTGCCAGCAGTCCACCAGATGATGAGCAGTTCTTC | CASSPPDDEQFF
TRBJ2-5 | TRBV29-1 | . | . | TGCAGCGTTTTAGGGCCCCAAGAGACCCAGTACTTC | CSVLGPQETQYF
TRBJ2-5 | TRBV5-1 | . | . | TGCGCCAGCAGCCAACAAGAGACCCAGTACTTC | CASSQQETQYF
TRBJ1-5 | TRBV2 | . | . | TGTGCCAGCAGCCGGGACACGAGAAGCAATCAGCCCCAGCATTTT | CASSRDTRSNQPQHF
TRBJ2-2 | TRBV9 | . | TRBD1 | TGTGCCAGCAGCGCCGGGACAGGTGCCTTCACCGGGGAGCTGTTTTTT | CASSAGTGAFTGELFF
TRBJ2-7 | TRBV29-1 | once | TRBD2 | TGCAGCGTTAGTTTAGGCCTAGCGGGAGTCAGCTCCTACGAGCAGTACTTC | CSVSLGLAGVSSYEQYF
TRBJ1-2 | TRBV12-3/TRBV12-4 | . | . | TGTGCCAGCAACTTGGGTGTTAACTATGGCTACACCTTC | CASNLGVNYGYTF
TRBJ1-3 | TRBV19 | . | . | TGTGCCAGTATGAAACGGACCTCTGGAAACACCATATATTTT | CASMKRTSGNTIYF
TRBJ2-7 | TRBV4-3 | . | . | TGCGCCAGCAGCCAAGATATGCAGGGCGGCGAGCAGTACTTC | CASSQDMQGGEQYF
TRBJ2-7 | TRBV13 | . | . | TGTGCCAGCAGCTTAGGCCTCACAGTGGAAGAGCAGTACTTC | CASSLGLTVEEQYF
TRBJ1-1 | TRBV2 | once | TRBD1 | TGTGCCAGCATCACCGGGACAGGGGGCGCGAGCACTGAAGCTTTCTTT | CASITGTGGASTEAFF
TRBJ1-2 | TRBV7-9 | few | . | TGTGCCAGCAGCCCTTGGACAGATGACTACACCTTC | CASSPWTDDYTF
TRBJ2-5 | TRBV5-1 | once | . | TGCGCCAGCAGTAACGGGATGGAGACCCAGTACTTC | CASSNGMETQYF